A single sample is the source of the 17 T cell receptor beta chains below, sequenced in a study of preoperative IRX-2 immunotherapy in early breast cancer. Treatment here: preoperative locoregional IRX-2 cytokine immunotherapy. TCRdb keeps only in-frame clones here, not all; method: immunoSEQ multiplex PCR. This table holds about 38,000 clones, roughly four fifths found once. The sequencing used lymph node tissue, collected after IRX-2 immunotherapy. These TCRs come from a human donor with breast cancer.

V and J are TRBV7-1 and TRBJ1-1; 8 bases are shared with TRBD1. TRBV7-1 is given ORF status, its function remaining uncertain. There are 15 residues in the CDR3. The V gene end was trimmed by 5 bases and the J gene end by 1 base; junction bases not matched to a gene: 6. The chain's CDR3 is CASSGRQGPNTEAFF. CDR3 sequence (DNA): TGTGCCAGCAGCGGGCGACAGGGGCCGAACACTGAAGCTTTCTTT.

The chain uses TRBV11-3 and TRBJ1-2; perhaps TRBD1 as D (5 bases). Trimming left V 5 bases short and J 4 bases short, with 17 bases between. From germline, CDR1 is SGHNT and CDR2 YENEEA. The CDR3 is 15 residues long. CDR3 loop: CASSPPREGLYGYTF. The CDR3 coding sequence is TGTGCCAGCAGCCCTCCGAGGGAGGGGCTCTATGGCTACACCTTC.

V usage is TRBV5-1 and J usage is TRBJ1-1; D gene uncertain. V gave up 9 bases and J gave up 0 bases, with 15 bases separating them. The CDR3 runs 14 residues. CDR1 and CDR2 (germline): SGHRS, YFSETQ. For the CDR3, the DNA is TGCGCCATCCACGTGGGGAGTATGAACACTGAAGCTTTCTTT. As protein: CAIHVGSMNTEAFF.

The V call is TRBV6-8, the J call TRBJ2-7, with a weak D call TRBD1 (5 bases). Trimming stripped 5 bases from V and 4 bases from J, with 24 bases between. Germline V gene lookup returns CDR1 MNHGY and CDR2 SAAAGT. The CDR3 loop spans 17 amino acids. The CDR3, as DNA: TGTGCCAGCAGTGCTTTAAGGGGCACTGAATCCCTATACGAGCAGTACTTC. Its protein product is CASSALRGTESLYEQYF.

The chain carries TRBV5-1 and TRBJ1-6, with unresolved D. Trimming took 0 bases from V and 5 from J, leaving 9 bases between them. The CDR3 consists of 15 residues. The germline CDR1 and CDR2 sequences are SGHRS and YFSETQ. The CDR3 spells CASSLDPANNSPLHF. Written as DNA, the CDR3 is TGCGCCAGCAGCTTGGATCCAGCTAATAATTCACCCCTCCACTTT.

V usage is TRBV5-1 and J usage is TRBJ1-5; the D is unclear. Looked up from germline, CDR1 is SGHRS and CDR2 is YFSETQ. V lost 0 bases, J lost 4 bases, and 11 bases lay in between. This CDR3 has 15 amino acids. The chain's CDR3 is CASSLAPEANQPQHF. The CDR3 DNA follows: TGCGCCAGCAGCTTGGCCCCCGAGGCTAATCAGCCCCAGCATTTT.

The chain links TRBV12-5 to TRBJ1-1, with no clear D. The CDR3 has 11 residues. In germline, CDR1 is LGHNT, CDR2 FRNRAP. The CDR3 here is CASNLNTEAFF. In nucleotides, the CDR3 is TGTGCCAGCAACCTGAACACTGAAGCTTTCTTT.

As DNA, the CDR3 is TGTGCCAGCAGTTACTCTTTCGATAGCAATCAGCCCCAGCATTTT. Translation gives CASSYSFDSNQPQHF. The V call is TRBV6-8, the J call TRBJ1-5, with no clear D. The CDR3 consists of 15 residues. Deletions cut 0 bases from V and 0 bases from J, with 6 bases between. The germline CDR1 and CDR2 sequences are MNHGY and SAAAGT.

As to this clone: Other DNA sequences in this sample translate to the same CDR3. The V gene is TRBV30, the J gene TRBJ1-3; D gene uncertain. The length of the CDR3 is 12 residues. Germline CDR1 GTSNPN, CDR2 SVGIG (reference sequence). The V and J ends lost 5 bases and 0 bases respectively, with 5 bases between them. CDR3 in amino acids: CAWSGSGNTIYF. The CDR3 DNA sequence: TGTGCCTGGTCAGGCTCTGGAAACACCATATATTTT.

The J gene is TRBJ1-1, the V gene TRBV28; 9 nucleotides agree with TRBD1. CDR1 MDHEN and CDR2 SYDVKM come from the germline V gene. After removal of 3 bases from V and 3 bases from J, the junction contained 5 bases not matched to a gene. There are 15 residues in the CDR3. This CDR3 reads CASSFHRGRYTEAFF. CDR3 nucleotide sequence: TGTGCCAGCAGTTTCCACAGGGGGCGTTACACTGAAGCTTTCTTT.

The rearrangement uses TRBV7-5 and TRBJ1-2; the table calls TRBD1, which could not be checked here. TRBV7-5 is tagged as a pseudogene. This CDR3 contains 14 residues. The CDR3 DNA reads as TGTGCCAGCAACCCTGTGACAGGGGGCGGTGGCTACACCTTC. It is translated as CASNPVTGGGGYTF.

The chain couples TRBV19 to TRBJ1-5; the D is unclear. Germline V gene data show CDR1 as LNHDA and CDR2 as SQIVND (reference sequence). The CDR3 has 16 amino acids. The V end lost 3 bases, the J end lost 0 bases, and 12 bases lay between the germline ends. This CDR3 is CASSMRQLNSNQPQHF. The CDR3 DNA is TGTGCCAGTAGTATGAGGCAACTCAATAGCAATCAGCCCCAGCATTTT. The whole variable domain, filled in from reference TRBV19 and TRBJ1-5, reads DGGITQSPKYLFRKEGQNVTLSCEQNLNHDAMYWYRQDPGQGLRLIYYSQIVNDFQKGDIAEGYSVSREKKESFPLTVTSAQKNPTAFYLCASSMRQLNSNQPQHFGDGTRLSIL.

The genes are TRBV11-3 and TRBJ1-3; TRBD1 matches at 7 bases. CDR1 is SGHNT, CDR2 YENEEA, per germline. The V segment lost 3 bases and the J segment 3 bases; nucleotides outside the gene matches: 8. CDR3 length: 16 amino acids. The CDR3 DNA reads as TGTGCCAGCAGCTTGGACCCAGGGGGAAGTGGAAACACCATATATTTT. It specifies CASSLDPGGSGNTIYF.

This chain joins TRBV6-8 and TRBJ1-2; a possible D gene is TRBD1 (6 bases). Germline V gene lookup returns CDR1 MNHGY and CDR2 SAAAGT. The CDR3 totals 15 residues. V was cut by 6 bases and J by 3 bases, with 17 bases left in between. The CDR3 DNA reads as TGTGCCAGCAGCCCTATCTCGGGGGCCTACTATGGCTACACCTTC. It encodes CASSPISGAYYGYTF.

The gene calls are TRBV11-3 and TRBJ1-4, with 7 positions matching TRBD1. Trimming removed 2 bases from V and 5 bases from J; junction bases left unmatched: 5. The germline CDR1 and CDR2 sequences are SGHNT and YENEEA. This CDR3 has 15 residues. The CDR3 sequence is CASSLWGTENEKLFF. As DNA, the CDR3 is TGTGCCAGCAGCTTATGGGGGACAGAGAATGAAAAACTGTTTTTT.

This clone was recorded only once. The rearrangement joins TRBV28 to TRBJ2-2; 9 bases line up with TRBD1. The CDR3 length is 16 residues. Germline values: CDR1 MDHEN, CDR2 SYDVKM. Trimming cost V 9 bases and J 6 bases; bases outside gene matches: 14. As DNA, the CDR3 is TGTGCCAGTTTCTTTCATAGGACAGGGGCTGCCGGGGAGCTGTTTTTT. Translation gives CASFFHRTGAAGELFF. Using reference TRBV28 and TRBJ2-2 for the parts outside the CDR3, the full variable domain is DVKVTQSSRYLVKRTGEKVFLECVQDMDHENMFWYRQDPGLGLRLIYFSYDVKMKEKGDIPEGYSVSREKKERFSLILESASTNQTSMYLCASFFHRTGAAGELFFGEGSRLTVL.

The chain combines TRBV6-8 with TRBJ2-1; TRBD2 matches 10 bases. Trimming removed 6 bases from V and 10 bases from J; junction bases left unmatched: 12. CDR1 MNHGY and CDR2 SAAAGT come from the germline V gene. CDR3 length equals 15 residues. DNA for the CDR3: TGTGCCAGCAGCAACTCCGGGACTAGCGAATACGAGCAGTTCTTC. It codes for CASSNSGTSEYEQFF.